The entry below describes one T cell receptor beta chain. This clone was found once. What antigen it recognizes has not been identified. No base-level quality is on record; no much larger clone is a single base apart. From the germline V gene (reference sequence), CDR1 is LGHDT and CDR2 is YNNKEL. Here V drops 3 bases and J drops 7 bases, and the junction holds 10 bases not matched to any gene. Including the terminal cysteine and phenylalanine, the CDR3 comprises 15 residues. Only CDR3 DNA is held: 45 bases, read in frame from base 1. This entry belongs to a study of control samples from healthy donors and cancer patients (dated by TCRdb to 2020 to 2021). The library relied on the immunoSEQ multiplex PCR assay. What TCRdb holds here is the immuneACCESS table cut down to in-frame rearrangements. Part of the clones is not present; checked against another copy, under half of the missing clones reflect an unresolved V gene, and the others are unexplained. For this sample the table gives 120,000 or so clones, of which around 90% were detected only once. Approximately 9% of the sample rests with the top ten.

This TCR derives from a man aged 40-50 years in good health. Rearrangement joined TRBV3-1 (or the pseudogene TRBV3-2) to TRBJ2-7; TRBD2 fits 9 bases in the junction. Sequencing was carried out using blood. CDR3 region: CASSQQRGGAGEQYF. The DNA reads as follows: TGTGCCAGCAGCCAGCAGCGCGGGGGGGCAGGAGAGCAGTACTTC.